Described below is a single T cell receptor (beta chain) sequence and its context. Participant ages covered roughly 18 to 89 years across around 22 US areas. Germline-derived CDR1 and CDR2 are MDHEN and SYDVKM. With V trimmed by 8 bases and J by 4 bases, 11 bases remained unmatched. The CDR3 length is 15 residues. This sample was included in a study of blood T cell repertoires in COVID-19. TCRdb keeps only in-frame clones here, not all; method: immunoSEQ multiplex PCR. The table records just over 300,000 clones, over 75% of them present only once. The source is a man aged 25-45 years who had recovered from COVID-19. Input material: PBMCs or T cells enriched from blood (not recorded which). The genes are TRBV28 and TRBJ2-1, with 7 bases fitting TRBD2. CDR3 residues: CASRARAGVYNEQFF. In DNA, the CDR3 is TGTGCCAGCCGGGCCCGGGCGGGGGTATACAATGAGCAGTTCTTC.